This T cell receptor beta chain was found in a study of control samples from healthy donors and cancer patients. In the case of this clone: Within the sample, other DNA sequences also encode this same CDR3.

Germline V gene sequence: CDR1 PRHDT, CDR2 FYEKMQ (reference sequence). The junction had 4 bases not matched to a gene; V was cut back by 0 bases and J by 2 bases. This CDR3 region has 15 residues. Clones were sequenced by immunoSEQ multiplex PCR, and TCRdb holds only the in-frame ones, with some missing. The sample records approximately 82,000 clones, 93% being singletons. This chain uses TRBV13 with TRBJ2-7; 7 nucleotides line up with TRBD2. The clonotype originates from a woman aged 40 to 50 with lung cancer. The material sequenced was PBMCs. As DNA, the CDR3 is TGTGCCAGCAGCTTAGGGGGGGGGTGGACCTACGAGCAGTACTTC. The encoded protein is CASSLGGGWTYEQYF.